These 22 T cell receptor beta chains share one sample of origin, sequenced in a study of regulatory T cells in long-lasting Graves disease. As to time point: persistent/refractory GD, antithyroid drugs over 5 years with positive TRAb. RNA isolated from PBMCs was used to make the TCR library. Building of the TCR beta libraries involved iRepertoire HTBI primers and Arm-PCR of CDR3 regions. In TCRdb, the multiplex PCR reads were re-called with MiXCR into one record per CDR3 protein. The top ten clones hold 7% to 9.5% of a sample with 450,000 or so distinct CDR3 sequences, under 25% of them seen once. Specimen: peripheral blood mononuclear cells (PBMCs), collected when the disease was refractory, from a patient treated with antithyroid drugs. These receptors were taken from a female donor with Graves disease.

This clonotype has more than one count but fewer than ten. The chain joins TRBV7-9 to TRBJ2-2; the match to TRBD1 covers 9 bases. The germline gives CDR1 SEHNR, CDR2 FQNEAQ (reference sequence). The CDR3 runs to 16 residues. Germline trimming cut 5 bases from V and 0 bases from J; bases unmatched to any gene: 4. The DNA of the CDR3 is TGTGCCAGCAGCCGGAGACAGGGGGCGAACACCGGGGAGCTGTTTTTT. The encoded protein is CASSRRQGANTGELFF.

This clonotype was seen only a few times. This chain uses TRBV7-9 with TRBJ1-2; TRBD1 agrees at 7 bases. There are 15 residues in the CDR3. V lost 5 bases, J lost 4 bases, and 10 bases stayed unmatched. From germline, CDR1 is SEHNR and CDR2 FQNEAQ (reference sequence). Here the CDR3 reads CASSPTTGDRYGYTF. Here the CDR3 DNA reads TGTGCCAGCAGCCCGACCACAGGGGACCGCTATGGCTACACCTTC.

This clonotype was seen a handful of times. CDR3 protein: CASSTLDTSGANVLTF. The CDR3 DNA sequence: TGTGCCAGTAGTACGTTGGACACATCTGGGGCCAACGTCCTGACTTTC. The rearrangement joins TRBV19 to TRBJ2-6; TRBD1 might be the D (5 bases). This CDR3 comprises 16 residues. CDR1 and CDR2 (germline): LNHDA, SQIVND (reference sequence). V dropped 4 bases and J dropped 1 base, with 11 bases sitting between them.

This clonotype was recorded at least ten times. The chain joins TRBV9 to TRBJ2-5; 10 nucleotides align to TRBD2. The CDR3 has 14 amino acids. Germline V lookup: CDR1 SGDLS, CDR2 YYNGEE. Trimming removed 6 bases from V and 4 bases from J; junction bases left unmatched: 6. CDR3 nucleotide sequence: TGTGCCAGCAATCCTAGCGGGAGTCTAGAGACCCAGTACTTC. Amino acids: CASNPSGSLETQYF.

The CDR3 protein is CASSQVEYSPLHF. CDR3 DNA sequence: TGCGCCAGCAGCCAAGTTGAGTATTCACCCCTCCACTTT. The V call is TRBV4-1, the J call TRBJ1-6; D gene uncertain. V was cut by 1 base and J by 8 bases, with 6 bases left in between. Germline CDR1 reads MGHRA; CDR2 reads YSYEKL. There are 13 residues in the CDR3.

The chain links TRBV5-4 to TRBJ2-7; the D gene is possibly TRBD1 (6 bases). Germline CDR1 and CDR2: SGHNT and YYREEE (reference sequence). The CDR3 is 14 amino acids. Trimming cost V 2 bases and J 7 bases, with 16 bases left between them. The CDR3 loop is CASSFRAGAEEQYF. The CDR3 nucleotides read TGTGCCAGCAGCTTTAGGGCAGGGGCGGAGGAGCAGTACTTC.

The chain uses TRBV4-1 and TRBJ1-1; D is possibly TRBD1 (6 bases). Trimming removed 1 base at V and 7 bases at J, with 13 bases between. The V gene's germline CDR1 is MGHRA and CDR2 YSYEKL. This CDR3 is 14 amino acids long. In DNA form, the CDR3 reads TGCGCCAGCAGCCAAGTGGGGACACAGGGTGAAGCTTTCTTT. Encoded protein: CASSQVGTQGEAFF.

The chain links TRBV25-1 to TRBJ2-5; D gene ambiguous. The V gene's germline CDR1 is MGHDK and CDR2 SYGVNS. The CDR3 is 14 amino acids. Trimming shortened V by 1 base and J by 0 bases, and 6 bases separated the two germline ends. The CDR3 spells CASSESQYQETQYF. The CDR3 DNA reads as TGTGCCAGCAGTGAATCCCAGTACCAAGAGACCCAGTACTTC. Drawing the rest from reference TRBV25-1 and TRBJ2-5, the complete variable domain is EADIYQTPRYLVIGTGKKITLECSQTMGHDKMYWYQQDPGMELHLIHYSYGVNSTEKGDLSSESTVSRIRTEHFPLTLESARPSHTSQYLCASSESQYQETQYFGPGTRLLVL.

This clonotype was counted ten times or more. The chain combines TRBV12-3 or TRBV12-4 with TRBJ1-1, with D perhaps TRBD1 (5 bases). The CDR3 spans 13 residues. V was pared by 5 bases and J by 7 bases, with 14 bases between. The CDR3 DNA reads as TGTGCCAGCAGTGTAGTATCGAGGGGTGAAGCTTTCTTT. Translation gives CASSVVSRGEAFF.

This clonotype was recorded at least ten times. This chain uses TRBV28 with TRBJ2-7; TRBD2 matches at 15 bases. CDR3 length: 14 residues. The germline V gene encodes CDR1 MDHEN and CDR2 SYDVKM. V shed 6 bases and J 9 bases; nucleotides not matched to a gene: 6. CDR3 amino acids: CASRRPGLAGGQYF. The CDR3 DNA is TGTGCCAGCAGGCGCCCGGGACTAGCGGGAGGGCAGTACTTC.

This sequence joins TRBV20-1 and TRBJ2-7; D gene uncertain. Germline lookup yields CDR1 DFQATT and CDR2 SNEGSKA (reference sequence). This CDR3 contains 12 residues. V lost 2 bases and J lost 7, with 12 bases in between. The CDR3 is CSARRRPREQYF. The CDR3 DNA follows: TGCAGTGCTAGAAGGCGGCCGCGGGAGCAGTACTTC.

This clonotype has more than one count but fewer than ten. This chain connects TRBV28 to TRBJ2-3; D not resolved. Per germline, CDR1 MDHEN and CDR2 SYDVKM. The CDR3 totals 14 residues. The ends were cut back, 5 bases at V and 7 bases at J, with 16 bases in the middle. The CDR3 reads CASSPTMGINTQYF. In DNA, the CDR3 is TGTGCCAGCAGTCCCACAATGGGAATAAATACGCAGTATTTT.

This clonotype was found many times. The CDR3 DNA reads TGTGCCAGCAGGGGTCCAGGCAAAGAGACCCAGTACTTC. Protein product: CASRGPGKETQYF. The chain combines TRBV6-1 with TRBJ2-5, with D hard to call. V was trimmed by 6 bases and J by 3 bases, leaving 11 bases between them. The CDR3 spans 13 residues. CDR1 is MNHNS, CDR2 SASEGT, per germline.

This clonotype was picked up a small number of times. This chain joins TRBV3-1 and TRBJ2-6; 8 nucleotides align to TRBD2. The CDR3 has 19 residues. Losses at the gene ends were 4 bases for V and 0 bases for J; bases not matched to a gene: 11. Per germline, CDR1 LGHDT and CDR2 YNNKEL (reference sequence). Here the CDR3 reads CASSPYPGGLSSGANVLTF. The CDR3 nucleotides read TGTGCCAGCAGCCCCTACCCGGGGGGGCTCAGCTCTGGGGCCAACGTCCTGACTTTC. Looking up the rest from reference TRBV3-1 and TRBJ2-6 gives the full variable domain: DTAVSQTPKYLVTQMGNDKSIKCEQNLGHDTMYWYKQDSKKFLKIMFSYNNKELIINETVPNRFSPKSPDKAHLNLHINSLELGDSAVYFCASSPYPGGLSSGANVLTFGAGSRLTVL.

The chain uses TRBV11-1 and TRBJ2-1; no reliable D call. V dropped 1 base and J dropped 4 bases, with 8 bases sitting between them. The CDR3 is made up of 14 amino acids. The germline gives CDR1 SGHAT, CDR2 FQDESV (reference sequence). CDR3 sequence (DNA): TGTGCCAGCAGCTTAGGAACAGAATACAATGAGCAGTTCTTC. This codes for CASSLGTEYNEQFF.

The chain couples TRBV29-1 to TRBJ2-3, with 10 bases lining up with TRBD2. CDR3 size: 15 residues. Germline V gene sequence: CDR1 SQVTM, CDR2 ANQGSEA. Trimming cost V 3 bases and J 6 bases; bases outside gene matches: 9. CDR3 residues: CSVDGASGSYDTQYF. For the CDR3, the DNA is TGCAGCGTTGACGGGGCTAGCGGGAGTTATGATACGCAGTATTTT.

The sample holds a few counts of this clonotype. V gene TRBV20-1 combines with J gene TRBJ1-5, with a tentative D call TRBD1 (5 bases). Trimming took off 0 bases at V and 3 bases at J, with 12 bases between the two ends. The germline gives CDR1 DFQATT, CDR2 SNEGSKA (reference sequence). The CDR3 spans 15 residues. CDR3 coding DNA: TGCAGTGCTAGAGAGGGGAATGGGGCCAATCAGCCCCAGCATTTT. This codes for CSAREGNGANQPQHF.

J is TRBJ2-7 and V is TRBV20-1; D may be TRBD2 (7 bases). This CDR3 has 16 residues. Germline CDR1 and CDR2: DFQATT and SNEGSKA (reference sequence). With 1 base removed from V and 1 base from J, the gap between germline ends came to 17 bases. CDR3 in amino acids: CSARVRFRGGSYEQYF. The CDR3 DNA sequence: TGCAGTGCTAGAGTTCGATTTAGGGGGGGATCCTACGAGCAGTACTTC.

In this sample, this clonotype turned up a few times. The rearrangement uses TRBV6-2 or TRBV6-3 and TRBJ1-5; D ambiguous. Trimming took off 6 bases at V and 9 bases at J, with 12 bases between the two ends. The length of the CDR3 is 12 residues. Germline V lookup: CDR1 MNHEY, CDR2 SVGEGT. The DNA for the CDR3 is TGTGCCAGCAGCGAGGAGCTAGGGCCCCAGCATTTT. It specifies CASSEELGPQHF.

This clonotype was recorded at least ten times. V gene TRBV28 combines with J gene TRBJ1-6; D not resolved. CDR1 and CDR2 from the germline V gene are MDHEN and SYDVKM. This CDR3 contains 15 residues. The V gene lost 8 bases and the J gene lost 0 bases, with 11 bases spanning the gap. The CDR3 bases are TGTGCCAGCTCCCCGGGGAGCTCCTATAATTCACCCCTCCACTTT. Translation: CASSPGSSYNSPLHF.

This rearrangement joins TRBV19 to TRBJ2-2, with D perhaps TRBD1 (6 bases). The CDR3 runs to 16 residues. V shed 7 bases and J shed 9 bases, with 24 bases lying between them. CDR1 and CDR2 (germline): LNHDA, SQIVND (reference sequence). The CDR3 is CASISRGGTTDRELFF. In nucleotides, the CDR3 is TGTGCCAGTATCTCCCGAGGGGGTACGACCGATCGGGAGCTGTTTTTT.

This clonotype was counted between two and nine times. CDR3 loop: CASSVGLPDTQYF. The DNA for the CDR3 is TGTGCCAGCAGTGTGGGACTACCAGATACGCAGTATTTT. The chain links TRBV6-2 or TRBV6-3 to TRBJ2-3, with TRBD2 matching 7 bases. This CDR3 is built from 13 residues. Germline CDR1 and CDR2: MNHEY and SVGEGT. J lost 4 bases, V lost 5 bases, and 3 bases had no gene match.